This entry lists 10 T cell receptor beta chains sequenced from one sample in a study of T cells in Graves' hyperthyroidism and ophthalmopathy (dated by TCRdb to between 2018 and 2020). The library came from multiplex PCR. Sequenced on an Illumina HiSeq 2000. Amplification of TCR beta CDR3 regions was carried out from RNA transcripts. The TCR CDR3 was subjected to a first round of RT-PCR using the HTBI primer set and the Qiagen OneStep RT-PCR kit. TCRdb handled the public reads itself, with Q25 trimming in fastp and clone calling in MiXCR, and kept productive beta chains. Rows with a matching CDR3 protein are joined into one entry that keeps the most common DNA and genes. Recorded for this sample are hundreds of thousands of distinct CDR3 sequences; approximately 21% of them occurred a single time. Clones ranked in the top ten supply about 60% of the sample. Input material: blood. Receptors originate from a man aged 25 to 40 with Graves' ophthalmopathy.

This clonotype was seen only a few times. CDR3 loop: CASSLSGSWEQYF. The CDR3 DNA reads TGTGCCAGCAGTTTAAGTGGGTCTTGGGAGCAGTACTTC. V usage is TRBV27 and J usage is TRBJ2-7, with D hard to call. The CDR3 covers 13 residues. Looked up from germline, CDR1 is MNHEY and CDR2 is SMNVEV (reference sequence). V was cut by 2 bases and J by 7 bases, with 12 bases left in between.

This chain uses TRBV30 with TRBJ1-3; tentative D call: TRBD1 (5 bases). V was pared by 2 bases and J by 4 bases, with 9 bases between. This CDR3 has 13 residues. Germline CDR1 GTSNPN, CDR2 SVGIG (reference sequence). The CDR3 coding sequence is TGTGCCTGGAGTAGAGGGACGGGAAACACCATATATTTT. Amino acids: CAWSRGTGNTIYF.

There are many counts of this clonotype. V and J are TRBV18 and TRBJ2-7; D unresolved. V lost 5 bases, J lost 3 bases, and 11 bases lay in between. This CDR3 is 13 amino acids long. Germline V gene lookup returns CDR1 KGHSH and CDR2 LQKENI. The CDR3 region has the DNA TGTGCCAGCTCATCAAACTTGGGCTACGAGCAGTACTTC. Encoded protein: CASSSNLGYEQYF.

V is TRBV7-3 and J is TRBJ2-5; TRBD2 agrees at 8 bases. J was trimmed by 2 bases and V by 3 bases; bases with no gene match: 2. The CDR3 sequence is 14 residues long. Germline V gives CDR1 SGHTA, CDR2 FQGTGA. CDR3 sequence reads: CASSFGGGQETQYF. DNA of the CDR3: TGTGCCAGCAGCTTCGGGGGGGGGCAAGAGACCCAGTACTTC.

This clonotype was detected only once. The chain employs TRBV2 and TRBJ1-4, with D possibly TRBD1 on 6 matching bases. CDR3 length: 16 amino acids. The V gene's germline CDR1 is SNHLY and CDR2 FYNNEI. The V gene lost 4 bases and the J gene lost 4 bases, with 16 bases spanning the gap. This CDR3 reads CASSGGRRGYNEKLFF. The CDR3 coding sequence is TGTGCCAGCAGTGGAGGCCGGAGGGGGTATAATGAAAAACTGTTTTTT.

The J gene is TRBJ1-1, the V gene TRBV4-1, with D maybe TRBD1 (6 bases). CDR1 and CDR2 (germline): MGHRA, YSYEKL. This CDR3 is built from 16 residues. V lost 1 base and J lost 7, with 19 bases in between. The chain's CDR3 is CASSQAGLGGLGEAFF. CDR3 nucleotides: TGCGCCAGCAGCCAAGCGGGTCTAGGGGGGCTAGGTGAAGCTTTCTTT.

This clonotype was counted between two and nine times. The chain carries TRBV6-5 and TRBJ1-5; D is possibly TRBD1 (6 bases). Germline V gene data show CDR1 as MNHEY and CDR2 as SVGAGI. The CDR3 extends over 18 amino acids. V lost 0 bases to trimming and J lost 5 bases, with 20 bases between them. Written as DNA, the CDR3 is TGTGCCAGCAGTTACTCGTACCCGGGACACCCTAGGGATCAGCCCCAGCATTTT. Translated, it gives CASSYSYPGHPRDQPQHF.

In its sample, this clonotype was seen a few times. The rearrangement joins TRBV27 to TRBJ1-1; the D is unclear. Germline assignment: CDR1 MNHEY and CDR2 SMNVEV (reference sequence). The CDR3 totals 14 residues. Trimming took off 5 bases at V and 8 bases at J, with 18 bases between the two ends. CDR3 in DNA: TGTGCCAGCAGTCCCACCGTATTAACAGCCGAAGCTTTCTTT. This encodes CASSPTVLTAEAFF.

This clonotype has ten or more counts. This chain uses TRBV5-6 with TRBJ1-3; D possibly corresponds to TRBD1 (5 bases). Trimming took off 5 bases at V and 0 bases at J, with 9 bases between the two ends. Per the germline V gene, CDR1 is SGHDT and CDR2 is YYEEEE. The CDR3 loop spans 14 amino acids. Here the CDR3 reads CASSPGGSGNTIYF. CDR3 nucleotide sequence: TGTGCCAGCAGTCCGGGGGGCTCTGGAAACACCATATATTTT.

DNA of the CDR3: TGTGCCAGCAGCTTACCTGGAGGGGACACTGAAGCTTTCTTT. It yields the protein CASSLPGGDTEAFF. The rearrangement links TRBV7-9 to TRBJ1-1; D perhaps matches TRBD1 (5 bases). The CDR3 covers 14 residues. Germline V gives CDR1 SEHNR, CDR2 FQNEAQ (reference sequence). Trimming shortened V by 2 bases and J by 3 bases, and 10 bases separated the two germline ends.